This is a list of T cell receptor beta chains from one sample in a study of pediatric ulcerative colitis. Sequencing was performed with immunoSEQ multiplex PCR; in TCRdb, only in-frame clones are kept and a portion is missing. The repertoire holds approximately 32,000 clones, roughly 86% seen once, with approximately 4.3% in the top ten. The sequenced material came from blood. These receptors originate from a boy under 18 with severe ulcerative colitis. CDR3s include the opening cysteine and the closing phenylalanine or tryptophan. The D gene is left open where the match is weak. Clone size is not always given. Where it is, it says once, few, many or a class for expanded clones.

j_call: TRBJ1-2
clone_size: -
d_call: -
v_call: TRBV6-5
cdr3_nt: TGTGCCAGCCGTGGGGACCTCTATGGCTACACCTTC
cdr3_aa: CASRGDLYGYTF

j_call: TRBJ2-3
clone_size: -
d_call: -
v_call: TRBV6-5
cdr3_nt: TGTGCCAGCAGTCTGGACACCGCTAGCACAGATACGCAGTATTTT
cdr3_aa: CASSLDTASTDTQYF

j_call: TRBJ1-1
clone_size: few
d_call: -
v_call: TRBV25-1
cdr3_nt: TGTGCCAGTGGGGAGATGAACACTGAAGCTTTCTTT
cdr3_aa: CASGEMNTEAFF

j_call: TRBJ2-7
clone_size: -
d_call: TRBD1
v_call: TRBV28
cdr3_nt: TGTGCCATCAAGGACAGGTGGAACTCCTACGAGCAGTACTTC
cdr3_aa: CAIKDRWNSYEQYF

j_call: TRBJ2-3
clone_size: -
d_call: -
v_call: TRBV7-9
cdr3_nt: TGTGCCAGCAGCTTATTTAAGTTTACTACCCAGTACACAGATACGCAGTATTTT
cdr3_aa: CASSLFKFTTQYTDTQYF

j_call: TRBJ1-1
clone_size: once
d_call: -
v_call: TRBV5-4
cdr3_nt: TGTGCCAGCAGCTTGGGGGGCGGGGCAGGGATGAACACTGAAGCTTTCTTT
cdr3_aa: CASSLGGGAGMNTEAFF

j_call: TRBJ2-7
clone_size: once
d_call: -
v_call: TRBV30
cdr3_nt: TGTGCCTGGAGTTTTGGAGGGTCCTACGAGCAGTACTTC
cdr3_aa: CAWSFGGSYEQYF

j_call: TRBJ1-3
clone_size: -
d_call: -
v_call: TRBV15
cdr3_nt: TGTGCCACCAGCAGCGGGGTAGGAAACACCATATATTTT
cdr3_aa: CATSSGVGNTIYF

j_call: TRBJ2-3
clone_size: once
d_call: -
v_call: TRBV28
cdr3_nt: TGTGCCAGCAGTTTTTTCTGGGGTAGCCCTTCGTCCACAGATACGCAGTATTTT
cdr3_aa: CASSFFWGSPSSTDTQYF

j_call: TRBJ1-2
clone_size: -
d_call: -
v_call: TRBV4-3
cdr3_nt: TGCGCCAGCAGCCAAGGCCTTGGGAGCTATGGCTACACCTTC
cdr3_aa: CASSQGLGSYGYTF

j_call: TRBJ1-1
clone_size: few
d_call: -
v_call: TRBV5-1
cdr3_nt: TGCGCCAGCAGCTTGGACCAAGGGAACACTGAAGCTTTCTTT
cdr3_aa: CASSLDQGNTEAFF

j_call: TRBJ1-5
clone_size: -
d_call: -
v_call: TRBV29-1
cdr3_nt: TGCAGCGCCGTGGGGCAGGGAAATCAGCCCCAGCATTTT
cdr3_aa: CSAVGQGNQPQHF

j_call: TRBJ2-5
clone_size: -
d_call: -
v_call: TRBV5-1
cdr3_nt: TGCGCCAGCAGCCTCCAAGGCAGCCAAGAGACCCAGTACTTC
cdr3_aa: CASSLQGSQETQYF

j_call: TRBJ1-1
clone_size: -
d_call: TRBD1
v_call: TRBV30
cdr3_nt: TGTGCCTGGATGGACAGGGGGCATCTCGGAGCTTTCTTT
cdr3_aa: CAWMDRGHLGAFF

j_call: TRBJ2-7
clone_size: -
d_call: -
v_call: TRBV7-9
cdr3_nt: TGTGCCAGCAGCTTAGCCGGGACCTACGAGCAGTACTTC
cdr3_aa: CASSLAGTYEQYF

j_call: TRBJ1-2
clone_size: -
d_call: TRBD1
v_call: TRBV7-9
cdr3_nt: TGTGCCAGCAGCTTAGGGGACAGCCCTTACAGTGGCTACACCTTC
cdr3_aa: CASSLGDSPYSGYTF

j_call: TRBJ1-1
clone_size: once
d_call: TRBD1
v_call: TRBV6-1
cdr3_nt: TGTGCCAGCAGTAGTACAGGGGGCAAAGCTTTCTTT
cdr3_aa: CASSSTGGKAFF

j_call: TRBJ2-5
clone_size: -
d_call: TRBD2
v_call: TRBV9
cdr3_nt: TGTGCCAGCAGCGTACCCTCTAGCGGGGGGCCGGAAGAGACCCAGTACTTC
cdr3_aa: CASSVPSSGGPEETQYF

j_call: TRBJ2-2
clone_size: -
d_call: TRBD2
v_call: TRBV2
cdr3_nt: TGTGCCAGCAATATTGACGGGGGGACCGGGGAGCTGTTTTTT
cdr3_aa: CASNIDGGTGELFF

j_call: TRBJ2-5
clone_size: -
d_call: -
v_call: TRBV9
cdr3_nt: TGTGCCAGCAGCGTAGCGGGGAGCGCGGAGACCCAGTACTTC
cdr3_aa: CASSVAGSAETQYF

j_call: TRBJ1-4
clone_size: -
d_call: -
v_call: TRBV4-1
cdr3_nt: TGTGCCAGCAGCCAAGATCAGGAGAATGAAAAACTGTTTTTT
cdr3_aa: CASSQDQENEKLFF

j_call: TRBJ1-1
clone_size: few
d_call: -
v_call: TRBV7-9
cdr3_nt: TGTGCCAGCAGCTCCGAGGGGGTCACTGAAGCTTTCTTT
cdr3_aa: CASSSEGVTEAFF

j_call: TRBJ1-1
clone_size: -
d_call: -
v_call: TRBV6-6
cdr3_nt: TGTGCCAGCAGTTACACCACAGGCCCAAACTTGGCTTTCTTT
cdr3_aa: CASSYTTGPNLAFF

j_call: TRBJ2-7
clone_size: -
d_call: -
v_call: TRBV11-2
cdr3_nt: TGTGCCAGCAGCCTGGGGTCAGGGTTTGAGTACGAGCAGTACTTC
cdr3_aa: CASSLGSGFEYEQYF

j_call: TRBJ2-1
clone_size: -
d_call: TRBD2
v_call: TRBV15
cdr3_nt: TGTGCCACCAGCAGAGAAGCGGGGGTATACAATGAGCAGTTCTTC
cdr3_aa: CATSREAGVYNEQFF

j_call: TRBJ1-1
clone_size: -
d_call: TRBD1
v_call: TRBV6-5
cdr3_nt: TGTGCCAGCAGTTCCCGACAGGGAGGCCGCACTGAAGCTTTCTTT
cdr3_aa: CASSSRQGGRTEAFF

j_call: TRBJ1-2
clone_size: -
d_call: -
v_call: TRBV2
cdr3_nt: TGTGCCGGCCAGGGGAGGTATGGCTACACCTTC
cdr3_aa: CAGQGRYGYTF

j_call: TRBJ2-3
clone_size: -
d_call: -
v_call: TRBV28
cdr3_nt: TGTGCCAGCAGTTCACTTGGGGCCGGAAGAAAGACAGATACGCAGTATTTT
cdr3_aa: CASSSLGAGRKTDTQYF

j_call: TRBJ2-5
clone_size: -
d_call: TRBD1
v_call: TRBV5-6
cdr3_nt: TGTGCCAGCAGTAACAGGGGGCAAGAGACCCAGTACTTC
cdr3_aa: CASSNRGQETQYF

j_call: TRBJ1-1
clone_size: -
d_call: -
v_call: TRBV19
cdr3_nt: TGTGCCAGTAGTATCTCCGGGAACACTGAAGCTTTCTTT
cdr3_aa: CASSISGNTEAFF

j_call: TRBJ1-2
clone_size: -
d_call: -
v_call: TRBV30
cdr3_nt: TGTGCGGGTAGCGGTAAAGGCTACACCTTC
cdr3_aa: CAGSGKGYTF

j_call: TRBJ2-1
clone_size: -
d_call: -
v_call: TRBV7-9
cdr3_nt: TGTGCCAGCAGCTTAGAGGAGCTACTCAGCTCCTACAATGAGCAGTTCTTC
cdr3_aa: CASSLEELLSSYNEQFF

j_call: TRBJ1-6
clone_size: -
d_call: -
v_call: TRBV5-1
cdr3_nt: TGCGCCAGCAGCTTAGGAAGGGGCAATAATTCACCCCTCCACTTT
cdr3_aa: CASSLGRGNNSPLHF

j_call: TRBJ1-2
clone_size: few
d_call: -
v_call: TRBV7-9
cdr3_nt: TGTGCCAGCACCCGTGGAGATATTATTGGCTACACCTTC
cdr3_aa: CASTRGDIIGYTF

j_call: TRBJ1-4
clone_size: once
d_call: TRBD1
v_call: TRBV7-9
cdr3_nt: TGTGCCAGCAGCGCCCAAGGGGACAGTAATGAAAAACTGTTTTTT
cdr3_aa: CASSAQGDSNEKLFF

j_call: TRBJ1-2
clone_size: -
d_call: -
v_call: TRBV30
cdr3_nt: TGTGCCTGGAGTGCCGGCGGGGGCTACACCTTC
cdr3_aa: CAWSAGGGYTF

j_call: TRBJ2-1
clone_size: once
d_call: TRBD2
v_call: TRBV7-3
cdr3_nt: TGTGCCAGCAGCTCCGGCGGACTAGGGGCCAATGAGCAGTTCTTC
cdr3_aa: CASSSGGLGANEQFF

j_call: TRBJ1-1
clone_size: -
d_call: -
v_call: TRBV7-2
cdr3_nt: TGTGCCAGCAGCCCCTCGCCAGGGAGGATGAACACTGAAGCTTTCTTT
cdr3_aa: CASSPSPGRMNTEAFF

j_call: TRBJ1-5
clone_size: -
d_call: TRBD1
v_call: TRBV10-2
cdr3_nt: TGCGCCAGCAGATTGACAGGGGAGGTGAATCAGCCCCAGCATTTT
cdr3_aa: CASRLTGEVNQPQHF

j_call: TRBJ2-7
clone_size: -
d_call: -
v_call: TRBV11-2
cdr3_nt: TGTGCCAGCAGCCCGGGGGCAGGGGGGGACGAGCAGTACTTC
cdr3_aa: CASSPGAGGDEQYF

j_call: TRBJ1-2
clone_size: -
d_call: TRBD1
v_call: TRBV9
cdr3_nt: TGTGCCAGCAGCGTAGAGGGACAGGGGATTTATGGCTACACCTTC
cdr3_aa: CASSVEGQGIYGYTF

j_call: TRBJ2-3
clone_size: -
d_call: -
v_call: TRBV5-1
cdr3_nt: TGCGCCAGCAGCTTGTTTAGCGGCACAGATACGCAGTATTTT
cdr3_aa: CASSLFSGTDTQYF

j_call: TRBJ1-6
clone_size: -
d_call: -
v_call: TRBV9
cdr3_nt: TGTGCCAGCAGCGTAGGAGGGGTGAATTCACCCCTCCACTTT
cdr3_aa: CASSVGGVNSPLHF

j_call: TRBJ1-1
clone_size: -
d_call: TRBD1
v_call: TRBV5-4
cdr3_nt: TGTGCCAGCAGCTTGGCCCCGGGACAGATGAACACTGAAGCTTTCTTT
cdr3_aa: CASSLAPGQMNTEAFF

j_call: TRBJ1-2
clone_size: once
d_call: -
v_call: TRBV6-6
cdr3_nt: TGTGCCAGCAGTTACAATATAGCGCGACAACATGGCTACACCTTC
cdr3_aa: CASSYNIARQHGYTF

j_call: TRBJ2-4
clone_size: -
d_call: TRBD2
v_call: TRBV15
cdr3_nt: TGTGCCACCAGCAGAGATCCTGCTGAGCGGGGGGGCCAGTCGTCCAAAAACATTCAGTACTTC
cdr3_aa: CATSRDPAERGGQSSKNIQYF

j_call: TRBJ2-4
clone_size: once
d_call: TRBD1
v_call: TRBV18
cdr3_nt: TGTGCCAGCTCATCGGGACAGGGGGCCGGCATTCAGTACTTC
cdr3_aa: CASSSGQGAGIQYF

j_call: TRBJ1-2
clone_size: -
d_call: TRBD1
v_call: TRBV30
cdr3_nt: TGTGCCTGGAGTTTCTACAGGGGGATCTATGGCTACACCTTC
cdr3_aa: CAWSFYRGIYGYTF